This T cell receptor beta chain was captured by sequencing in a study of shared clonotypes between healthy human individuals. The germline V gene encodes CDR1 MGHDK and CDR2 SYGVNS. The CDR3 runs 13 residues. V trimming: 3 bases; J trimming: 3 bases; junction bases outside the gene matches: 1. The assay was immunoSEQ multiplex PCR, and TCRdb's table has in-frame clones only and misses some. Counted here are a few million clones, roughly nine tenths occurring once; the ten biggest clones make up 0.14%. This receptor was identified in a man aged 18-30 years in good health. The sample consisted of naive CD4+ T cells sorted from blood. Subset meaning: CD45RA+ positively selected. The V and J genes are TRBV25-1 and TRBJ1-1; TRBD1 aligns across 7 bases. CDR3 coding DNA: TGTGCCAGCAGTGATGACAGGGACACTGAAGCTTTCTTT. It translates to CASSDDRDTEAFF. The complete variable domain, with remaining parts taken from reference TRBV25-1 and TRBJ1-1, reads EADIYQTPRYLVIGTGKKITLECSQTMGHDKMYWYQQDPGMELHLIHYSYGVNSTEKGDLSSESTVSRIRTEHFPLTLESARPSHTSQYLCASSDDRDTEAFFGQGTRLTVV.